These 27 T cell receptor beta chains came from one sample sequenced in a study of blood T cells in healthy people across ages (dated by TCRdb to 2013 to 2016). Libraries were prepared through 5' RACE. For sequencing, an Illumina HiSeq 2500 was employed. A second about 7 to 12 cycle PCR used a sample-barcoded 5' primer and a J-beta primer mix. The public sequencing data were trimmed at Q25 with fastp and processed into clonotypes with MiXCR by TCRdb, which kept only in-frame beta chains. Rows matching on CDR3 protein sequence are summarized as one entry with the most common DNA and genes. This sample gives hundreds of thousands of distinct CDR3 sequences in total; around 21% of them show up just once. The top ten clonotypes cover 3% to 4% of the sample. The material sequenced was blood. Receptors were obtained from a man between 65 and 85 years old in good health.

The chain employs TRBV11-2 and TRBJ2-4, with TRBD2 matching 9 bases. Germline V CDR1 and CDR2: SGHAT, FQNNGV. The CDR3 has 18 residues. J was trimmed by 3 bases and V by 1 base; bases with no gene match: 10. The CDR3 DNA sequence: TGTGCCAGCAGCTTAGCTTCGTCTTCTAGCGGGAACAAAAACATTCAGTACTTC. Amino acids: CASSLASSSSGNKNIQYF.

This clonotype occurred a few times. One junction end disagrees with the germline gene, perhaps due to a read error. The chain is built from TRBV9 and TRBJ2-1; D uncertain. Per the germline V gene, CDR1 is SGDLS and CDR2 is YYNGEE. This CDR3 has 13 amino acids. Here the CDR3 reads CASGVGRNNEQFF. As DNA, the CDR3 is TGTGCCAGCGGCGTAGGCAGAAACAATGAGCAGTTCTTC.

CDR3 residues: CASSAIQETQYF. The DNA for the CDR3 is TGTGCCAGCAGCGCGATTCAAGAGACCCAGTACTTC. J is TRBJ2-5 and V is TRBV9; D call uncertain. The CDR3 has 12 amino acids. From germline, CDR1 is SGDLS and CDR2 YYNGEE. With 3 bases removed from V and 2 bases from J, the gap between germline ends came to 5 bases.

The chain employs TRBV7-9 and TRBJ2-7; TRBD1 matches 8 bases. The CDR3 consists of 15 residues. Germline V lookup: CDR1 SEHNR, CDR2 FQNEAQ (reference sequence). J was trimmed by 5 bases and V by 5 bases; bases with no gene match: 11. The CDR3: CASSAGQGEGDEQYF. CDR3 in DNA: TGTGCCAGCAGCGCCGGACAGGGAGAGGGAGACGAGCAGTACTTC.

This clonotype was detected ten times or more. The rearrangement joins TRBV18 to TRBJ2-5; 8 bases map to TRBD1. V shed 4 bases, J shed 2 bases, and the junction held 9 bases outside the gene matches. Looked up from germline, CDR1 is KGHSH and CDR2 is LQKENI. The CDR3 runs to 16 residues. The CDR3 sequence is CASSRDHGTGQETQYF. CDR3 nucleotide sequence: TGTGCCAGCTCACGCGATCACGGGACAGGACAAGAGACCCAGTACTTC.

The table lists this clonotype with a few counts. The genes are TRBV6-2 or TRBV6-3 and TRBJ2-1; possibly TRBD2 for D (6 bases). The germline V gene has CDR1 MNHEY and CDR2 SVGEGT. There are 16 residues in the CDR3. The germline V and J ends were trimmed by 4 bases and 7 bases, with 20 bases remaining between them. The CDR3 DNA reads TGTGCCAGCAGTTCCCTCCGTGGGGGGAATGGTAATGAGCAGTTCTTC. It yields the protein CASSSLRGGNGNEQFF.

This clonotype has more than one count but fewer than ten. This chain links TRBV5-1 with TRBJ2-2; TRBD2 matches 8 bases. Trimming at V came to 2 bases and at J to 3 bases, leaving 6 bases not matched to a gene. The CDR3 covers 16 residues. Germline CDR1 SGHRS, CDR2 YFSETQ. DNA for the CDR3: TGCGCCAGCAGCTTTGGATACGGGAGGGACACCGGGGAGCTGTTTTTT. It yields the protein CASSFGYGRDTGELFF.

This clonotype was detected a few times. The chain links TRBV24-1 to TRBJ2-5; 8 positions match TRBD2. The end of the DNA aligns better with TRBJ2-1, so the J call may be wrong. The germline V gene has CDR1 KGHDR and CDR2 SFDVKD. This CDR3 has 15 amino acids. This CDR3 reads CATSDPPGGHNEQFF. CDR3 coding DNA: TGTGCCACCAGTGATCCACCGGGGGGGCACAATGAGCAGTTCTTC.

This clonotype was seen at least ten times. This rearrangement joins TRBV3-1 to TRBJ2-7; TRBD2 might be the D (5 bases). V lost 0 bases to trimming and J lost 3 bases, with 12 bases between them. This CDR3 region has 15 residues. The germline V gene encodes CDR1 LGHDT and CDR2 YNNKEL (reference sequence). CDR3 protein: CASSQEGLTGYEQYF. Written as DNA, the CDR3 is TGTGCCAGCAGCCAAGAAGGACTGACTGGCTACGAGCAGTACTTC.

Only one count was recorded for this clonotype. The V call is TRBV4-3, the J call TRBJ2-1, with D unresolved. V shed 0 bases and J shed 5 bases, with 5 bases lying between them. Looked up from germline, CDR1 is LGHNA and CDR2 is YSLEER. CDR3 size: 13 residues. The CDR3 nucleotides are TGCGCCAGCAGCCAAGATCGGAACAATGAGCAGTTCTTC. Protein sequence: CASSQDRNNEQFF.

The gene calls are TRBV28 and TRBJ2-1; perhaps TRBD2 as D (5 bases). The V end was cut by 4 bases, the J end by 0 bases, with 16 bases between. CDR1 is MDHEN and CDR2 is SYDVKM in the germline V gene. This CDR3 is 17 amino acids long. The CDR3 nucleotides are TGTGCCAGCAGTTCTACAACGGGGTCCCTCTCCTACAATGAGCAGTTCTTC. Its translation is CASSSTTGSLSYNEQFF.

In this sample, this clonotype turned up a few times. The chain has TRBV25-1 and TRBJ2-3; 14 nucleotides agree with TRBD2. After removal of 2 bases from V and 6 bases from J, the junction contained 4 bases not matched to a gene. The CDR3 runs to 16 residues. The germline gives CDR1 MGHDK, CDR2 SYGVNS. This chain's CDR3 is CASSEGTSGSRDTQYF. The CDR3 DNA is TGTGCCAGCAGTGAAGGGACTAGCGGGAGTAGGGATACGCAGTATTTT.

This clonotype was recorded a few times. The chain uses TRBV4-3 and TRBJ2-6; possible D gene TRBD2, 6 bases. Germline CDR1 and CDR2: LGHNA and YSLEER. Trimming left V 0 bases short and J 0 bases short, with 12 bases between. The CDR3 sequence is 18 residues long. This CDR3 is CASSQDWQGGSGANVLTF. Here the CDR3 DNA reads TGCGCCAGCAGCCAAGATTGGCAGGGAGGCTCTGGGGCCAACGTCCTGACTTTC.

This clonotype was picked up a small number of times. The chain links TRBV2 to TRBJ2-1; possibly TRBD1 or TRBD2 for D (5 bases each). The CDR3 length is 14 residues. Deletions cut 8 bases from V and 0 bases from J, with 11 bases between. Germline CDR1 and CDR2: SNHLY and FYNNEI. CDR3 in DNA: TGTGCCAGCGGTGGGGACCGCTCCTACAATGAGCAGTTCTTC. Translated, it gives CASGGDRSYNEQFF.

This clonotype was found a few times. The chain combines TRBV3-1 with TRBJ2-1; D is possibly TRBD2 (5 bases). V lost 5 bases to trimming and J lost 2 bases, with 13 bases between them. Germline values: CDR1 LGHDT, CDR2 YNNKEL (reference sequence). The CDR3 loop spans 15 amino acids. CDR3 protein: CASSFIALPYNEQFF. The CDR3 nucleotides are TGTGCCAGCAGCTTTATAGCGCTCCCCTACAATGAGCAGTTCTTC.

The chain uses TRBV2 and TRBJ1-4, with D perhaps TRBD1 (5 bases). CDR3 size: 14 residues. Trimming cost V 7 bases and J 3 bases, with 12 bases left between them. Germline V gives CDR1 SNHLY, CDR2 FYNNEI. The CDR3: CASTRGIANEKLFF. CDR3 sequence (DNA): TGTGCCAGCACTCGGGGGATTGCTAATGAAAAACTGTTTTTT.

The CDR3 DNA reads as TGTGCCAGCAGCCGTCTACATCTCCCAGGGGAGACCCAGTACTTC. Protein product: CASSRLHLPGETQYF. The chain employs TRBV28 and TRBJ2-5, with a tentative D call TRBD1 (5 bases). Trimming removed 6 bases from V and 5 bases from J, with 19 bases in between. The length of the CDR3 is 15 residues. CDR1 is MDHEN and CDR2 is SYDVKM in the germline V gene.

This clonotype was recorded a few times. This rearrangement joins TRBV2 to TRBJ2-1; TRBD2 agrees at 10 bases. This CDR3 spans 16 amino acids. V dropped 4 bases and J dropped 1; count of bases not matched to a gene: 4. Germline CDR1 is SNHLY and CDR2 is FYNNEI. The CDR3 region has the DNA TGTGCCAGCAGTGCTCTGGGACTAGCGTCCTACAATGAGCAGTTCTTC. Translating it yields CASSALGLASYNEQFF.

The V gene is TRBV6-2 or TRBV6-3, the J gene TRBJ2-5, with 13 bases fitting TRBD2. J was trimmed by 6 bases and V by 2 bases; bases with no gene match: 3. CDR1 is MNHEY, CDR2 SVGEGT, per germline. The CDR3 totals 15 residues. CDR3 DNA: TGTGCCAGCAGTTACGGGGGGACTAGCGGGAAGACCCAGTACTTC. It is translated as CASSYGGTSGKTQYF.

V and J are TRBV3-1 and TRBJ1-2; D gene uncertain. V was cut by 4 bases and J by 4 bases, with 16 bases left in between. Germline CDR1 reads LGHDT; CDR2 reads YNNKEL (reference sequence). The CDR3 runs 15 residues. CDR3 DNA sequence: TGTGCCAGCAGCCCCTCGGAAACCCACTCCTATGGCTACACCTTC. As protein: CASSPSETHSYGYTF.

V usage is TRBV5-1 and J usage is TRBJ1-1; tentative D call: TRBD1 (5 bases). The CDR3 sequence is 16 residues long. V shed 0 bases and J shed 6 bases, with 18 bases lying between them. Per germline, CDR1 SGHRS and CDR2 YFSETQ. CDR3 in DNA: TGCGCCAGCAGCTTGGACGGGGTCGGGCGGGGCGCTGAAGCTTTCTTT. This translates into CASSLDGVGRGAEAFF.

There are a few counts of this clonotype. The gene calls are TRBV29-1 and TRBJ2-4; D unresolved. This CDR3 is built from 14 residues. Trimming pared 6 bases from V and 3 bases from J, leaving 15 bases between. CDR1 and CDR2 from the germline V gene are SQVTM and ANQGSEA. For the CDR3, the DNA is TGCAGCGTCGCAGGTCACACCAACAAAAACATTCAGTACTTC. As protein: CSVAGHTNKNIQYF. The full variable domain, with the rest looked up from reference TRBV29-1 and TRBJ2-4, is SAVISQKPSRDICQRGTSLTIQCQVDSQVTMMFWYRQQPGQSLTLIATANQGSEATYESGFVIDKFPISRPNLTFSTLTVSNMSPEDSSIYLCSVAGHTNKNIQYFGAGTRLSVL.

This clonotype has a single count. The chain recombines TRBV20-1 with TRBJ2-5, with a tentative D call TRBD1 (6 bases). The V gene lost 5 bases and the J gene lost 3 bases, with 13 bases spanning the gap. CDR3 length equals 13 residues. CDR1 and CDR2 (germline): DFQATT, SNEGSKA (reference sequence). Here the CDR3 DNA reads TGCAGTGCTTTGGGTCACAGGGAAGAGACCCAGTACTTC. Amino acid sequence: CSALGHREETQYF.

The chain joins TRBV14 to TRBJ2-3, with 10 nucleotides matching TRBD2. CDR1 is SGHDN and CDR2 is FVKESK in the germline V gene. This CDR3 comprises 18 residues. Trimming at V came to 0 bases and at J to 1 base, leaving 7 bases not matched to a gene. The CDR3 DNA reads TGTGCCAGCAGCCAAGAGTTACTAGCGGGATGGGGCACAGATACGCAGTATTTT. Translation gives CASSQELLAGWGTDTQYF.

This chain uses TRBV20-1 with TRBJ2-3, with D possibly matching TRBD2 (5 bases). Germline CDR1 DFQATT, CDR2 SNEGSKA (reference sequence). The CDR3 contains 14 residues. Trimming took 0 bases from V and 0 from J, leaving 7 bases between them. The CDR3 protein is CSARDIASTDTQYF. The CDR3 DNA follows: TGCAGTGCTAGAGATATAGCGAGCACAGATACGCAGTATTTT.

The V gene is TRBV19, the J gene TRBJ2-1; the D gene is possibly TRBD1 (6 bases). This CDR3 comprises 12 residues. Trimming took off 4 bases at V and 9 bases at J, with 10 bases between the two ends. Germline V gene lookup returns CDR1 LNHDA and CDR2 SQIVND (reference sequence). The chain's CDR3 is CASSNRESEQFF. CDR3 nucleotides: TGTGCCAGTAGTAACAGGGAATCTGAGCAGTTCTTC.

This clonotype has at least ten counts. The chain has TRBV15 and TRBJ2-5; D call uncertain. CDR1 and CDR2 (germline): LNHNV, YYDKDF (reference sequence). The CDR3 has 14 amino acids. The V gene lost 3 bases and the J gene lost 1 base, with 9 bases spanning the gap. In nucleotides, the CDR3 is TGTGCCACCAGCAGGAAGGCCTCCCAAGAGACCCAGTACTTC. This codes for CATSRKASQETQYF.